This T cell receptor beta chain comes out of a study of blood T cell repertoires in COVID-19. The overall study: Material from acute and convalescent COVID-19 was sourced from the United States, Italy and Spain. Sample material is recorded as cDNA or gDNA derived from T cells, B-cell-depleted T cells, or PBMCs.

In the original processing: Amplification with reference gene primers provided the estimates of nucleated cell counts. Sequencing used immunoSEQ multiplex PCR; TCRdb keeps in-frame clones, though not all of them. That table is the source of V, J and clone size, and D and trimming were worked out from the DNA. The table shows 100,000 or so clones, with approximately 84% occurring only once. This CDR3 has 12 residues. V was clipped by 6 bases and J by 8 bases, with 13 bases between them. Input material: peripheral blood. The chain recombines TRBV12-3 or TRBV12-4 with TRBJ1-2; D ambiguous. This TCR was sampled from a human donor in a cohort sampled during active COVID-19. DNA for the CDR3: TGTGCCAGCAGCACGAGTTTAAACGGCTACACCTTC. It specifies CASSTSLNGYTF.